One and the same sample provided the 21 T cell receptor beta chains below, sequenced in a study of blood T cells in healthy people across ages. A sample-barcoded 5' primer and a J-beta primer mix were used in a second PCR of roughly 7 to 11 cycles. TCRdb re-called the 5' RACE reads with MiXCR, one entry per CDR3 protein. This table holds roughly 700,000 distinct CDR3 sequences, roughly 50% found once. The sample comprised blood. These receptors were obtained from a woman aged 60-70 years in good health.

The chain recombines TRBV18 with TRBJ2-5; D call uncertain. With the DNA end fitting TRBJ2-7 better, the J assignment may be wrong. The CDR3 runs 14 residues. Per germline, CDR1 KGHSH and CDR2 LQKENI. The CDR3 reads CASTPSALRYEQYF. DNA for the CDR3: TGTGCCAGCACCCCGTCCGCCTTAAGATACGAGCAGTACTTC.

V and J are TRBV11-2 and TRBJ2-4; D not certain. The J call may be in error: the DNA end matches TRBJ2-5 better. CDR1 and CDR2 from the germline V gene are SGHAT and FQNNGV. The CDR3 length is 15 residues. This chain's CDR3 is CASSSGLDVQETQYF. The CDR3 coding sequence is TGTGCCAGCAGCTCAGGCCTTGACGTTCAAGAGACCCAGTACTTC.

This clonotype was recorded a few times. V is TRBV20-1 and J is TRBJ2-1, with D tentatively TRBD1 or TRBD2 (9 bases each). The DNA end is more similar to TRBJ2-7, so the J call may be wrong. Germline V gene sequence: CDR1 DFQATT, CDR2 SNEGSKA (reference sequence). There are 20 residues in the CDR3. The CDR3 sequence is CSASPRQGGVRTSAYNEQYF. The CDR3 DNA is TGCAGTGCTAGTCCCCGACAGGGGGGGGTTAGGACTAGCGCCTACAATGAGCAGTACTTC.

This chain uses TRBV29-1 with TRBJ2-1, with 8 bases matching TRBD2. The germline V gene encodes CDR1 SQVTM and CDR2 ANQGSEA. The CDR3 totals 13 residues. V was clipped by 5 bases and J by 12 bases; unmatched bases: 12. CDR3 DNA sequence: TGCAGCGTTCCGGGGGGGATCGCAGATACGCAGTTCTTC. Translated, it gives CSVPGGIADTQFF.

This clonotype has a handful of counts. This chain uses TRBV20-1 with TRBJ2-3; D perhaps matches TRBD2 (5 bases). V gave up 6 bases and J gave up 2 bases, with 18 bases separating them. The length of the CDR3 is 15 residues. The germline gives CDR1 DFQATT, CDR2 SNEGSKA (reference sequence). The CDR3 coding sequence is TGCAGTGCAAAAACTGGAGGCGGTTACACAGATACGCAGTATTTT. Translation gives CSAKTGGGYTDTQYF.

As for this clonotype: One end of the junction does not line up with germline, which may come from a read error. The chain recombines TRBV4-2 with TRBJ2-7; 9 nucleotides line up with TRBD2. The CDR3 extends over 15 amino acids. Germline CDR1 reads LGHNA; CDR2 reads YNFKEQ. The CDR3 loop is CANSQEWEAGGEQYF. In DNA form, the CDR3 reads TGTGCCAACAGCCAAGAGTGGGAAGCGGGAGGCGAGCAGTACTTC.

This sequence joins TRBV28 and TRBJ2-3; tentatively, D is TRBD1 (11 bases). V was clipped by 3 bases and J by 1 base, with 23 bases between them. The germline V gene has CDR1 MDHEN and CDR2 SYDVKM. There are 19 residues in the CDR3. The CDR3 sequence: CASSLGQGVLAGGTDTQYF. In DNA form, the CDR3 reads TGTGCCAGCAGTTTGGGACAGGGGGTTCTAGCGGGAGGCACAGATACGCAGTATTTT. The whole variable domain, filled in from reference TRBV28 and TRBJ2-3, reads DVKVTQSSRYLVKRTGEKVFLECVQDMDHENMFWYRQDPGLGLRLIYFSYDVKMKEKGDIPEGYSVSREKKERFSLILESASTNQTSMYLCASSLGQGVLAGGTDTQYFGPGTRLTVL.

This clonotype was picked up many times. The V and J genes are TRBV7-2 and TRBJ2-5, with D unclear. Trimming removed 1 base from V and 4 bases from J, with 10 bases in between. CDR1 and CDR2 (germline): SGHTA, FQGNSA. The CDR3 has 14 residues. CDR3 in amino acids: CASSLGRASETQYF. The CDR3 DNA is TGTGCCAGCAGCTTAGGAAGGGCGTCAGAGACCCAGTACTTC.

This chain joins TRBV20-1 and TRBJ2-3; 12 bases align to TRBD2. Trimming at V came to 4 bases and at J to 4 bases, leaving 12 bases not matched to a gene. The CDR3 extends over 17 amino acids. Per germline, CDR1 DFQATT and CDR2 SNEGSKA (reference sequence). The CDR3 DNA reads TGCAGTGCTACAACTAGCGGGAGGCCCTACCTCCCAGATACGCAGTATTTT. This gives the protein CSATTSGRPYLPDTQYF.

Points on this clonotype: The junction differs from germline at one of its ends, possibly a read error. The rearrangement links TRBV5-6 to TRBJ1-4; possibly TRBD1 for D (6 bases). This CDR3 spans 17 amino acids. Germline assignment: CDR1 SGHDT and CDR2 YYEEEE. The CDR3 DNA sequence: TGTGTCAGCAGCGATCGTGACTTTTGGGGGCAAGGTGAAAAACTGTTTTTT. Protein: CVSSDRDFWGQGEKLFF.

The V gene is TRBV20-1, the J gene TRBJ2-5; 11 nucleotides line up with TRBD1. The DNA end lines up better with TRBJ2-7; the J call may be wrong. Germline CDR1 is DFQATT and CDR2 is SNEGSKA (reference sequence). The CDR3 spans 16 residues. The CDR3 loop reads CSARGKGTGGGYEQYF. DNA for the CDR3: TGCAGTGCTAGAGGAAAGGGGACAGGGGGGGGTTACGAGCAGTACTTC.

The CDR3 here is CSATEDGYEQYF. CDR3 nucleotide sequence: TGCAGCGCCACTGAGGATGGCTACGAGCAGTACTTC. The chain carries TRBV20-1 and TRBJ2-7; D remains ambiguous. This CDR3 is built from 12 residues. CDR1 and CDR2 from the germline V gene are DFQATT and SNEGSKA (reference sequence).

The V gene is TRBV5-1, the J gene TRBJ2-4, with 8 bases aligning to TRBD1. Judging by the DNA end, TRBJ2-7 fits better; the J call may be wrong. The CDR3 runs 15 residues. Germline V lookup: CDR1 SGHRS, CDR2 YFSETQ. DNA of the CDR3: TGCGCCAGCAGCCTGATGACGACAGGGGATAGCGAGCAGTACTTC. This sequence encodes CASSLMTTGDSEQYF.

V gene TRBV30 combines with J gene TRBJ2-5; D ambiguous. The DNA end favors TRBJ2-7, so the J call may be wrong. The CDR3 is 15 amino acids. Germline V gene sequence: CDR1 GTSNPN, CDR2 SVGIG (reference sequence). The CDR3 nucleotides are TGTGCCTGGAGTGTAGGTAGGCTGTCCACCTACGAGCAGTACTTC. Translation gives CAWSVGRLSTYEQYF.

This chain links TRBV15 with TRBJ1-3; D remains unclear. V lost 3 bases to trimming and J lost 0 bases, with 3 bases between them. The CDR3 is 13 amino acids. The germline CDR1 and CDR2 sequences are LNHNV and YYDKDF (reference sequence). CDR3 in amino acids: CATSSCSGNTIYF. CDR3 bases: TGTGCCACCAGCAGTTGCTCTGGAAACACCATATATTTT.

Points on this clonotype: This could be a read error, since a much larger clone is one nucleotide away. The rearrangement joins TRBV7-9 to TRBJ2-5; no definite D call. The CDR3 totals 14 residues. CDR1 is SEHNR, CDR2 FQNEAQ, per germline (reference sequence). Trimming pared 5 bases from V and 5 bases from J, leaving 15 bases between. CDR3 DNA: TGTGCCAGCAGCCCGCTGCAGAGATCCGAGACCCAGTACTTC. It translates to CASSPLQRSETQYF. Full variable domain (remainder filled in from reference TRBV7-9 and TRBJ2-5): DTGVSQNPRHKITKRGQNVTFRCDPISEHNRLYWYRQTLGQGPEFLTYFQNEAQLEKSRLLSDRFSAERPKGSFSTLEIQRTEQGDSAMYLCASSPLQRSETQYFGPGTRLLVL.

A note on this clonotype: At one end the junction does not follow the germline gene, possibly because of a read error. This chain links TRBV6-2 or TRBV6-3 with TRBJ2-7; the D is unclear. The CDR3 consists of 14 residues. Germline-derived CDR1 and CDR2 are MNHEY and SVGEGT. The CDR3 coding sequence is TGTGCCAGCAGATCCGAGACACCTATCTACGGGCAGTACTTC. Amino acid sequence: CASRSETPIYGQYF.

This clonotype was counted ten times or more. The chain has TRBV7-2 and TRBJ2-7; the match to TRBD1 covers 8 bases. Looked up from germline, CDR1 is SGHTA and CDR2 is FQGNSA. The ends lost 2 bases at V and 3 bases at J; junction bases unmatched: 3. CDR3 size: 14 residues. DNA of the CDR3: TGTGCCAGCAGCTTAACAGGGGGGAACTACGAGCAGTACTTC. Translation gives CASSLTGGNYEQYF.

This clonotype came up many times. V usage is TRBV7-2 and J usage is TRBJ2-7, with a tentative D call TRBD1 (6 bases). Germline CDR1 reads SGHTA; CDR2 reads FQGNSA. The CDR3 loop spans 15 amino acids. The V end lost 4 bases, the J end lost 0 bases, and 13 bases lay between the germline ends. The CDR3, as DNA: TGTGCCAGCAGCTCACAGGGCTCGAGCTCCTACGAGCAGTACTTC. Translation: CASSSQGSSSYEQYF.

This chain connects TRBV27 to TRBJ2-7; no definite D call. V lost 3 bases, J lost 0 bases, and 18 bases lay in between. This CDR3 comprises 17 residues. In germline, CDR1 is MNHEY, CDR2 SMNVEV (reference sequence). CDR3 residues: CASSFSVGPRSSYEQYF. The CDR3 DNA follows: TGTGCCAGCAGTTTCTCGGTTGGGCCTCGGAGCTCCTACGAGCAGTACTTC.

The chain joins TRBV3-1 to TRBJ1-4, with 10 bases lining up with TRBD1. The CDR3 is 16 residues long. Germline CDR1 reads LGHDT; CDR2 reads YNNKEL (reference sequence). V shed 0 bases, J shed 7 bases, and the junction held 5 bases outside the gene matches. In DNA, the CDR3 is TGTGCCAGCAGCCAAGATTTCGGGACAGGGGTTGAAAAACTGTTTTTT. Protein sequence: CASSQDFGTGVEKLFF.